This TCR beta chain derives from a study of T cells after yellow fever vaccination. Turning to the study itself: Those fractions that held only low numbers of cells were prepared using the SMART-Seq v4 Ultra Low Input RNA kit. Overall study findings and caveats: Researchers noted that a small share of clonotypes showed up in both CD4 and CD8 compartments. It was the secondary response that reached its peak faster, day 5 versus 15, but it was weaker. Subsequent booster samples again held most clones from primary vaccination (around 96% CD4, roughly 88% CD8).

Germline loops: CDR1 LGHNA, CDR2 YNFKEQ. V lost 3 bases and J 1 base, leaving 25 bases between the germline ends. The CDR3 spans 19 residues. A single record per CDR3 protein comes from TCRdb applying MiXCR to the 5' RACE reads. The sample includes some 560,000 distinct CDR3 sequences, less than 20% of them seen just once. This clonotype was seen a few times. The target antigen is unknown. The source was PBMCs, collected 15 days after the yellow fever booster vaccination. The source is a man aged 25-40 years who received the YFV17D yellow fever vaccine. V is TRBV4-2 and J is TRBJ2-7, with a possible D match to TRBD1 (5 bases). The CDR3 sequence is CASSQGPPIGFGESYEQYF. CDR3 in DNA: TGTGCCAGCAGCCAGGGGCCCCCCATCGGGTTTGGGGAATCCTACGAGCAGTACTTC.